The clone carrying this T cell receptor (beta chain) was detected a few times. The sample originates from a study of T-cell memory formation after mild COVID-19. TCRdb passed the 5' RACE reads through MiXCR, listing each CDR3 protein once. This table has roughly 130,000 distinct CDR3 sequences, approximately 15% appearing once. The CDR3 sequence is 16 residues long. Germline V gives CDR1 DFQATT, CDR2 SNEGSKA (reference sequence). Trimming took 3 bases from V and 1 from J; bases not matched to a gene: 6. This sequence was found in a man between 18 and 35 years old who had mild COVID-19 (a few samples of this study predate the infection). Cell type and time point are not known. Sequenced input: PBMCs or a T cell subset sorted from them (not recorded which). The chain employs TRBV20-1 and TRBJ2-2, with 9 nucleotides matching TRBD2. The CDR3 DNA is TGCAGTGCTAGTAGCGGGACTAGCATGAACACCGGGGAGCTGTTTTTT. It translates to CSASSGTSMNTGELFF.